Shown below are 26 T cell receptor beta chains from a single sample sequenced in a study of T cell repertoires in cytomegalovirus infection. TCRdb passed the reads through MiXCR, listing each CDR3 protein once. The sample comprises about 740,000 distinct CDR3 sequences, less than 40% of which are singletons, and 2.8% rests with the top ten. The sample consisted of PBMCs. The origin of the receptors is a human donor in good health (CMV status not recorded). Some clones in this sample may be carry-over from other donors' samples.

This chain connects TRBV3-1 to TRBJ1-1; possibly TRBD1 for D (5 bases). The CDR3 consists of 13 residues. V lost 8 bases, J lost 0 bases, and 10 bases lay in between. Germline V gene data show CDR1 as LGHDT and CDR2 as YNNKEL (reference sequence). CDR3 coding DNA: TGTGCCAGCGGGGCAGCGATGAACACTGAAGCTTTCTTT. Translation gives CASGAAMNTEAFF.

This clonotype was seen a few times. The chain employs TRBV28 and TRBJ2-7; no clear D. Germline CDR1 MDHEN, CDR2 SYDVKM. CDR3 size: 14 residues. Trimming removed 6 bases at V and 4 bases at J, with 16 bases between. The chain's CDR3 is CASSLDVYEYEQYF. CDR3 DNA sequence: TGTGCCAGCAGCCTAGATGTATACGAATACGAGCAGTACTTC. Combining the CDR3 with reference TRBV28 and TRBJ2-7 gives the whole variable domain DVKVTQSSRYLVKRTGEKVFLECVQDMDHENMFWYRQDPGLGLRLIYFSYDVKMKEKGDIPEGYSVSREKKERFSLILESASTNQTSMYLCASSLDVYEYEQYFGPGTRLTVT.

This clonotype was detected only a few times. Written as DNA, the CDR3 is TGTGCCAGCACCCTCCGCTCCTACAATGAGCAGTTCTTC. Protein sequence: CASTLRSYNEQFF. The V gene is TRBV6-2 or TRBV6-3, the J gene TRBJ2-1, with unresolved D. V dropped 7 bases and J dropped 0 bases, with 7 bases sitting between them. The CDR3 has 13 residues. Germline V gene sequence: CDR1 MNHEY, CDR2 SVGEGT.

The V call is TRBV19, the J call TRBJ2-5; weak D call: TRBD2 (5 bases). Germline CDR1 is LNHDA and CDR2 is SQIVND (reference sequence). Trimming stripped 1 base from V and 3 bases from J, with 12 bases between. The CDR3 loop spans 15 amino acids. Here the CDR3 DNA reads TGTGCCAGTAGTATAGGGGTAGCGAGGAAAGAGACCCAGTACTTC. This sequence encodes CASSIGVARKETQYF.

This clonotype was counted between two and nine times. The chain joins TRBV2 to TRBJ2-7; no firm D call. CDR1 and CDR2 from the germline V gene are SNHLY and FYNNEI. Trimming removed 6 bases at V and 2 bases at J, with 11 bases between. The CDR3 loop spans 13 amino acids. CDR3: CASRTGPPYEQYF. CDR3 bases: TGTGCCAGCAGAACCGGGCCCCCCTACGAGCAGTACTTC.

V and J are TRBV6-6 and TRBJ2-1, with a tentative D call TRBD2 (5 bases). Trimming pared 4 bases from V and 10 bases from J, leaving 11 bases between. There are 12 residues in the CDR3. Germline V gives CDR1 MNHNY, CDR2 SVGAGI (reference sequence). The CDR3 DNA is TGTGCCAGCAGTTGGGTAAGGGAGGAGCAGTTCTTC. It codes for CASSWVREEQFF.

The chain recombines TRBV25-1 with TRBJ2-1; D gene unclear. There are 13 residues in the CDR3. The germline V gene encodes CDR1 MGHDK and CDR2 SYGVNS. V dropped 3 bases and J dropped 4 bases, with 7 bases sitting between them. The CDR3 coding sequence is TGTGCCAGCAGTGATGTTCATTACAATGAGCAGTTCTTC. This sequence encodes CASSDVHYNEQFF.

The chain couples TRBV18 to TRBJ1-5; D ambiguous. CDR3 length equals 14 residues. Germline loops: CDR1 KGHSH, CDR2 LQKENI. V was clipped by 4 bases and J by 0 bases, with 7 bases between them. The chain's CDR3 is CASSRADSNQPQHF. As DNA, the CDR3 is TGTGCCAGCTCACGAGCAGATAGCAATCAGCCCCAGCATTTT.

The chain links TRBV20-1 to TRBJ2-5; D is unresolved. The germline gives CDR1 DFQATT, CDR2 SNEGSKA (reference sequence). The CDR3 is 15 amino acids. Trimming shortened V by 1 base and J by 5 bases, and 17 bases separated the two germline ends. The CDR3 here is CSARGTGVGRETQYF. The CDR3 DNA follows: TGCAGTGCTAGAGGGACGGGCGTAGGGCGGGAGACCCAGTACTTC.

In its sample, this clonotype was seen a few times. The rearrangement links TRBV27 to TRBJ1-4; 7 nucleotides agree with TRBD1. In germline, CDR1 is MNHEY, CDR2 SMNVEV (reference sequence). The J segment lost 0 bases and the V segment lost 2 bases, leaving 6 bases of the junction unmatched. This CDR3 has 17 amino acids. This CDR3 reads CASSLGTALSTNEKLFF. DNA for the CDR3: TGTGCCAGCAGTTTAGGGACAGCACTATCAACTAATGAAAAACTGTTTTTT.

This clonotype turned up a few times. V usage is TRBV6-5 and J usage is TRBJ1-4; D might be TRBD1 (5 bases). CDR1 is MNHEY and CDR2 is SVGAGI in the germline V gene. V was cut by 0 bases and J by 3 bases, with 8 bases left in between. The CDR3 contains 15 residues. The CDR3 DNA sequence: TGTGCCAGCAGTTACTCGATAGGGGCTAATGAAAAACTGTTTTTT. Translation: CASSYSIGANEKLFF.

There are a few counts of this clonotype. The genes are TRBV28 and TRBJ1-5; 10 nucleotides line up with TRBD1. Germline trimming cut 3 bases from V and 4 bases from J; bases unmatched to any gene: 3. CDR1 and CDR2 (germline): MDHEN, SYDVKM. This CDR3 is built from 15 residues. The CDR3 DNA is TGTGCCAGCAGTTTGGGACAGGGGATGAATCAGCCCCAGCATTTT. Encoded protein: CASSLGQGMNQPQHF.

This clonotype was observed at least ten times. The rearrangement uses TRBV7-8 and TRBJ2-1; 12 nucleotides match TRBD2. CDR1 and CDR2 from the germline V gene are SGHVS and FQNEAQ. This CDR3 spans 15 amino acids. The J segment lost 5 bases and the V segment lost 5 bases, leaving 4 bases of the junction unmatched. The CDR3 spells CASSQRLAGDNEQFF. The CDR3 DNA sequence: TGTGCCAGCAGCCAACGACTAGCGGGAGACAATGAGCAGTTCTTC. The variable domain in full, with the rest retrieved from reference TRBV7-8 and TRBJ2-1, is GAGVSQSPRYKVAKRGQDVALRCDPISGHVSLFWYQQALGQGPEFLTYFQNEAQLDKSGLPSDRFFAERPEGSVSTLKIQRTQQEDSAVYLCASSQRLAGDNEQFFGPGTRLTVL.

The chain carries TRBV29-1 and TRBJ2-1; no definite D call. Germline-derived CDR1 and CDR2 are SQVTM and ANQGSEA. CDR3 length: 11 residues. Deletions cut 4 bases from V and 4 bases from J, with 5 bases between. The CDR3 region is CSVGLYNEQFF. CDR3 nucleotide sequence: TGCAGCGTTGGGCTTTACAATGAGCAGTTCTTC.

The J gene is TRBJ1-1, the V gene TRBV28, with D possibly matching TRBD1 (5 bases). Trimming took off 7 bases at V and 11 bases at J, with 17 bases between the two ends. The CDR3 has 12 amino acids. Germline-derived CDR1 and CDR2 are MDHEN and SYDVKM. The CDR3 sequence is CASNHIREGAFF. DNA of the CDR3: TGTGCCAGCAATCATATCAGGGAGGGGGCTTTCTTT.

The chain links TRBV28 to TRBJ1-6; D remains ambiguous. Trimming removed 6 bases from V and 7 bases from J, with 13 bases in between. This CDR3 has 14 residues. Germline CDR1 is MDHEN and CDR2 is SYDVKM. CDR3 DNA: TGTGCCAGCAGGCCCAGTGCGCTAAATTCACCCCTCCACTTT. Translated, it gives CASRPSALNSPLHF.

This clonotype was seen repeatedly, ten times or more. V gene TRBV7-2 combines with J gene TRBJ2-4; 14 bases fit TRBD2. The J segment lost 7 bases and the V segment lost 4 bases, leaving 12 bases of the junction unmatched. CDR1 is SGHTA, CDR2 FQGNSA, per germline. The CDR3 extends over 18 amino acids. The CDR3 here is CASSSRLAGGEIGNIQYF. CDR3 DNA sequence: TGTGCCAGCAGCTCAAGACTAGCGGGAGGGGAGATTGGGAACATTCAGTACTTC.

This clonotype has just a few counts. The chain is built from TRBV6-1 and TRBJ2-7; D is perhaps TRBD2 (5 bases). Per the germline V gene, CDR1 is MNHNS and CDR2 is SASEGT. V gave up 5 bases and J gave up 5 bases, with 13 bases separating them. The CDR3 is made up of 13 amino acids. The CDR3 sequence: CASSYSAWDEQYF. CDR3 nucleotides: TGTGCCAGCAGTTATAGCGCTTGGGACGAGCAGTACTTC.

In its sample, this clonotype was seen once. The J gene is TRBJ1-2, the V gene TRBV4-2; TRBD1 is a possible D gene (6 bases). The V end was cut by 0 bases, the J end by 4 bases, with 15 bases between. The CDR3 covers 16 residues. Looked up from germline, CDR1 is LGHNA and CDR2 is YNFKEQ. The CDR3 region is CASSQEAGAFGYGYTF. The DNA of the CDR3 is TGTGCCAGCAGCCAAGAGGCAGGGGCATTTGGCTATGGCTACACCTTC.

This clonotype has just a few counts. This chain links TRBV19 with TRBJ2-7, with TRBD2 identical over 7 bases. Germline values: CDR1 LNHDA, CDR2 SQIVND (reference sequence). After removal of 5 bases from V and 0 bases from J, the junction contained 7 bases not matched to a gene. The CDR3 loop spans 15 amino acids. CDR3 DNA: TGTGCCAGTAGTCTTACGGGAGGAGACTCCTACGAGCAGTACTTC. This gives the protein CASSLTGGDSYEQYF.

The CDR3 protein is CASSILQGIVNQPQHF. The CDR3 bases are TGTGCCAGTAGTATTTTACAGGGGATTGTCAATCAGCCCCAGCATTTT. The chain joins TRBV19 to TRBJ1-5; 7 positions match TRBD1. V lost 3 bases and J lost 3; bases outside the gene matches: 8. The CDR3 is made up of 16 amino acids. Germline assignment: CDR1 LNHDA and CDR2 SQIVND (reference sequence).

This clonotype was observed many times. The gene calls are TRBV4-1 and TRBJ1-2; TRBD1 might be the D (5 bases). Germline loops: CDR1 MGHRA, CDR2 YSYEKL. The V end was cut by 0 bases, the J end by 1 base, with 15 bases between. The CDR3 loop spans 17 amino acids. CDR3 DNA sequence: TGCGCCAGCAGCCAAGACCCCCGACAGAGTATTAACTATGGCTACACCTTC. Translated: CASSQDPRQSINYGYTF.

The chain is built from TRBV30 and TRBJ1-1; D possibly corresponds to TRBD1 (5 bases). The V gene lost 4 bases and the J gene lost 5 bases, with 11 bases spanning the gap. Germline V gene data show CDR1 as GTSNPN and CDR2 as SVGIG (reference sequence). The CDR3 is 12 amino acids. CDR3 sequence: CAWTLGGTEAFF. The CDR3 DNA reads TGTGCCTGGACCCTGGGGGGAACTGAAGCTTTCTTT.

This clonotype was counted between two and nine times. J is TRBJ2-4 and V is TRBV10-3; D possibly corresponds to TRBD1 (5 bases). Germline values: CDR1 ENHRY, CDR2 SYGVKD. This CDR3 is 15 amino acids long. V gave up 10 bases and J gave up 0 bases, with 16 bases separating them. The CDR3 protein is CATQTENAAKNIQYF. The CDR3 coding sequence is TGTGCCACCCAGACAGAGAACGCAGCCAAAAACATTCAGTACTTC.

This clonotype came up a few times. The V call is TRBV27, the J call TRBJ2-1; 10 positions match TRBD2. With 4 bases clipped from V and 8 bases from J, the junction kept 17 bases outside the gene matches. Germline CDR1 and CDR2: MNHEY and SMNVEV (reference sequence). The CDR3 spans 18 residues. CDR3 bases: TGTGCCAGCAGTTCCCGCCTGAAGCGGGAGGGCCATAATTATGAGCAGTTCTTC. The encoded protein is CASSSRLKREGHNYEQFF.

J is TRBJ1-2 and V is TRBV19, with a tentative D call TRBD1 (5 bases). The CDR3 covers 12 residues. The V gene lost 7 bases and the J gene lost 8 bases, with 14 bases spanning the gap. Germline V gives CDR1 LNHDA, CDR2 SQIVND (reference sequence). The CDR3 bases are TGTGCCAGTAAGGGCAGGGCGGACGGCTACACCTTC. It encodes CASKGRADGYTF. Full variable domain (missing parts from reference TRBV19 and TRBJ1-2): DGGITQSPKYLFRKEGQNVTLSCEQNLNHDAMYWYRQDPGQGLRLIYYSQIVNDFQKGDIAEGYSVSREKKESFPLTVTSAQKNPTAFYLCASKGRADGYTFGSGTRLTVV.